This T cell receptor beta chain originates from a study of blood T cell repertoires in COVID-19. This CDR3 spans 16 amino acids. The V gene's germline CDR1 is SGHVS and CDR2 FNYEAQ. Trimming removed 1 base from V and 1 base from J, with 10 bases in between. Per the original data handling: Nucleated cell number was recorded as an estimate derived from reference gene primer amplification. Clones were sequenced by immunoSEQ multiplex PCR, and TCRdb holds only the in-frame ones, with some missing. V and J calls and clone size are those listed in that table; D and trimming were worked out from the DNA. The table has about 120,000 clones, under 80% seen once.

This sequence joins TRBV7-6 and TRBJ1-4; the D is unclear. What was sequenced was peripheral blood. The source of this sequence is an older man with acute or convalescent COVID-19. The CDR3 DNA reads TGTGCCAGCAGCTTAGGTATCGCGGGAACTAATGAAAAACTGTTTTTT. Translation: CASSLGIAGTNEKLFF.